The 15 T cell receptor beta chains below come from one sample, sequenced in a study of blood T cell repertoires in COVID-19. Libraries were prepared by immunoSEQ multiplex PCR; TCRdb keeps only in-frame clonotypes and omits some of them. The sample lists 500,000 to 600,000 clones; around nine tenths were seen once. The sample comprised peripheral blood. The receptors originated from a woman aged 45 to 65 with COVID-19, enrolled during active disease.

The J gene is TRBJ2-4, the V gene TRBV4-1, with D tentatively TRBD1 (6 bases). CDR3 length: 15 amino acids. Per the germline V gene, CDR1 is MGHRA and CDR2 is YSYEKL. The V end lost 4 bases, the J end lost 8 bases, and 18 bases lay between the germline ends. CDR3 DNA sequence: TGCGCCAGCAGCCCGCAGACTACAGGGCGGGACATTCAGTACTTC. Translated, it gives CASSPQTTGRDIQYF.

The genes are TRBV7-2 and TRBJ1-2; tentatively, D is TRBD1 (5 bases). Germline CDR1 is SGHTA and CDR2 is FQGNSA. V dropped 5 bases and J dropped 2 bases, with 12 bases sitting between them. This CDR3 has 14 amino acids. The CDR3 region is CASSAGRVNYGYTF. The CDR3 DNA sequence: TGTGCCAGCAGCGCGGGACGGGTGAACTATGGCTACACCTTC.

Only one count was recorded for this clone. V gene TRBV19 combines with J gene TRBJ2-1; the match to TRBD2 covers 11 bases. The CDR3 has 14 residues. J gave up 8 bases and V 5 bases, and 5 bases lay outside the gene matches. The germline V gene has CDR1 LNHDA and CDR2 SQIVND (reference sequence). CDR3 sequence (DNA): TGTGCCAGTAGTCATAGCGGGGGGGCCGATGAGCAGTTCTTC. Amino acid sequence: CASSHSGGADEQFF.

The count of this clone is one. Other DNA sequences of this sample code for an identical CDR3. The chain is built from TRBV12-3 or TRBV12-4 and TRBJ1-2, with D possibly TRBD1 on 5 matching bases. This CDR3 has 13 residues. Trimming removed 6 bases at V and 1 base at J, with 9 bases between. The chain's CDR3 is CASSLDSNYGYTF. CDR3 bases: TGTGCCAGCAGCCTCGACAGTAACTATGGCTACACCTTC.

This chain links TRBV27 with TRBJ2-7; 9 nucleotides match TRBD1. CDR1 and CDR2 (germline): MNHEY, SMNVEV (reference sequence). There are 15 residues in the CDR3. The V and J ends lost 5 bases and 3 bases, in that order; junction bases with no gene match: 8. The CDR3 is CASSGGTGIFYEQYF. DNA for the CDR3: TGTGCCAGCAGTGGGGGGACAGGGATATTCTACGAGCAGTACTTC.

The rearrangement joins TRBV30 to TRBJ1-4, with 7 bases matching TRBD1. V lost 6 bases to trimming and J lost 8 bases; unmatched junction nucleotides: 6. The length of the CDR3 is 12 residues. Germline CDR1 and CDR2: GTSNPN and SVGIG (reference sequence). In nucleotides, the CDR3 is TGTGCCTGCACAGGGGTGAACGAAAAACTGTTTTTT. This encodes CACTGVNEKLFF.

This clone was counted a few times. The chain recombines TRBV30 with TRBJ1-1; 10 bases align to TRBD1. CDR3 length equals 14 residues. CDR1 is GTSNPN and CDR2 is SVGIG in the germline V gene (reference sequence). V lost 1 base and J lost 3; bases outside the gene matches: 2. The CDR3 here is CAWSAGQGYTEAFF. CDR3 nucleotide sequence: TGTGCCTGGAGTGCGGGACAGGGGTACACTGAAGCTTTCTTT.

The V and J genes are TRBV5-4 and TRBJ2-3, with a possible D match to TRBD1 (6 bases). V was clipped by 2 bases and J by 6 bases, with 7 bases between them. Germline values: CDR1 SGHNT, CDR2 YYREEE (reference sequence). This CDR3 has 12 residues. CDR3 sequence (DNA): TGTGCCAGCAGCTTTGACAGGGATACGCAGTATTTT. Amino acid sequence: CASSFDRDTQYF.

The CDR3 is CASSPPRGATETQYF. CDR3 DNA: TGTGCCAGCTCACCCCCGCGGGGGGCCACGGAGACCCAGTACTTC. The chain carries TRBV18 and TRBJ2-5, with 8 nucleotides matching TRBD2. Germline V gives CDR1 KGHSH, CDR2 LQKENI. This CDR3 spans 15 amino acids. The J segment lost 5 bases and the V segment lost 3 bases, leaving 8 bases of the junction unmatched. Complete variable domain (other parts from reference TRBV18 and TRBJ2-5): NAGVMQNPRHLVRRRGQEARLRCSPMKGHSHVYWYRQLPEEGLKFMVYLQKENIIDESGMPKERFSAEFPKEGPSILRIQQVVRGDSAAYFCASSPPRGATETQYFGPGTRLLVL.

The chain employs TRBV6-1 and TRBJ1-6; the match to TRBD1 covers 8 bases. The CDR3 spans 16 residues. In germline, CDR1 is MNHNS, CDR2 SASEGT. V lost 2 bases and J lost 10; bases outside the gene matches: 10. DNA of the CDR3: TGTGCCAGCAGTGAACCCAACCAGGGGGCAGGATCACCCCTCCACTTT. Amino acids: CASSEPNQGAGSPLHF.

The chain couples TRBV6-1 to TRBJ1-4; 10 bases line up with TRBD1. Germline loops: CDR1 MNHNS, CDR2 SASEGT. The V gene end was trimmed by 3 bases and the J gene end by 8 bases; junction bases not matched to a gene: 3. This CDR3 region has 14 residues. The CDR3 here is CASSDVTGGEKLFF. The CDR3 DNA reads TGTGCCAGCAGTGACGTGACAGGGGGCGAAAAACTGTTTTTT.

V usage is TRBV2 and J usage is TRBJ2-7; D possibly corresponds to TRBD1 (5 bases). Germline assignment: CDR1 SNHLY and CDR2 FYNNEI. Trimming stripped 2 bases from V and 4 bases from J, with 9 bases between. The CDR3 extends over 13 amino acids. CDR3 protein: CASSETGQYEQYF. The CDR3 DNA reads TGTGCCAGCAGTGAAACAGGCCAATACGAGCAGTACTTC.

The V gene is TRBV19, the J gene TRBJ1-1; a weak D match, TRBD1 (6 bases). There are 14 residues in the CDR3. Germline V gives CDR1 LNHDA, CDR2 SQIVND (reference sequence). V was cut by 5 bases and J by 0 bases, with 10 bases left in between. CDR3 DNA sequence: TGTGCCAGTAGTCCCACAGGGATGAACACTGAAGCTTTCTTT. Translated, it gives CASSPTGMNTEAFF.

The rearrangement joins TRBV27 to TRBJ1-5, with unresolved D. V was shortened by 5 bases and J by 7 bases, with 15 bases between the two germline ends. The CDR3 is 14 amino acids. Germline lookup yields CDR1 MNHEY and CDR2 SMNVEV (reference sequence). The CDR3 loop reads CASSPSWSPQPQHF. The DNA for the CDR3 is TGTGCCAGCAGTCCTTCTTGGAGCCCCCAGCCCCAGCATTTT.

The V and J genes are TRBV9 and TRBJ1-5, with 7 bases fitting TRBD1. Trimming took 3 bases from V and 0 from J; bases not matched to a gene: 3. CDR3 length equals 15 residues. In germline, CDR1 is SGDLS, CDR2 YYNGEE. This CDR3 is CASSGTGDSNQPQHF. In DNA form, the CDR3 reads TGTGCCAGCAGCGGAACAGGGGATAGCAATCAGCCCCAGCATTTT. Full variable domain (rest looked up from reference TRBV9 and TRBJ1-5): DSGVTQTPKHLITATGQRVTLRCSPRSGDLSVYWYQQSLDQGLQFLIQYYNGEERAKGNILERFSAQQFPDLHSELNLSSLELGDSALYFCASSGTGDSNQPQHFGDGTRLSIL.